Detailed here is one TCR beta chain. Its recognized antigen is unknown. Per-base qualities were not stored, and no clone one base away is much larger. The library was made by RACE. The data were produced on a NextSeq 500. During library preparation, unique molecular identifiers were attached to individual cDNA molecules so that TCRs could be counted in a quantitative, reproducible way. Each blood RNA sample was used to sequence both TCR alpha and TCR beta chains. As for how the authors treated the data: Samples had a median of roughly 91,000 TCRs, with a range from roughly 23,224 to 750,000. The Decombinator software suite was used to annotate the V, J and CDR3 of the TCR reads. To make PS versus PT1 abundance plots, every sample was subsampled to the same number of TCRs (28,000). Expanded TCRs were defined as absent before sensitization and observed at least eight times at the 2-week time point. The public reads were reanalyzed by TCRdb: fastp trimming at Q25, MiXCR alignment, in-frame beta chains only. Identical CDR3 proteins give one entry, which carries the most common genes and DNA. In this record, the V and J calls reflect TCRdb's handling and not the investigators' own analysis. For this sample the table gives about 110,000 distinct CDR3 sequences, of which approximately 11% were detected only once. The top ten hold approximately 4% of the sample.

This sample is part of a study of human T cells and chemical hapten exposure (dated by TCRdb to the early 2020s). About the full investigation: For sensitization, 2% DPC in acetone was applied to a roughly 2 cm by roughly 2 cm area of upper inner arm skin. Libraries were combined into a pool for sequencing, and differences in TCR yield between samples came mainly from small differences in library volumes within the pool. Most of the patients in the cohort were female, and the cohort covered alopecia areata with under or over 50% scalp involvement, alopecia totalis and alopecia universalis. Patch testing on the upper back used Finn chambers containing 0.01% DPC, with scoring done after 6 days according to International Contact Dermatitis Research Group standards. Blood was sampled from patients pre-sensitization (week 0) and at 2, 6 and about 24 weeks after DPC sensitization. Blood for TCR sequencing was provided by twenty-nine alopecia patients at one to four time points (pre-sensitization, 2, 6 and 24 weeks). This study followed changes in the peripheral blood TCR repertoire in vivo during primary and secondary sensitization of alopecia patients to the hapten diphenylcyclopropenone (DPC). Throughout the study period of roughly five months, patients also received therapeutic DPC doses to the scalp every week.

Results and caveats for the whole study, not just this receptor: Repeated subsampling changed both the strength of the expansion versus patch-test correlation and the threshold at which that correlation became significant. Because all patients had alopecia, a presumed autoimmune disease, the immune response of the patients might differ from that of healthy individuals. Patch test score was positively correlated with the number of PT1 expanded TCRs, with significance at thresholds 8, 16 and 32 but not at 4. Significantly more large CDR3 similarity clusters were formed by expanded TCRs than by pre-sensitization or healthy control sets, consistent with antigen-driven responses. No change with DPC sensitization was found in the number of TCRs above 1 in 1000 frequency, and no evidence of global repertoire structure alterations was found.

Reading the germline V gene gives CDR1 SGHVS and CDR2 FQNEAQ. V is reduced by 4 bases and J by 3 bases, leaving a spacing of 13 bases between them. Counted from cysteine to phenylalanine, this CDR3 has 14 amino acids. The entry retains the CDR3 DNA only, 42 bases that are in frame from base 1. Read against the paper, the sample's time point label means: patch test 1, 2 weeks after DPC sensitization. In the paper's terms, the treatment or condition label means: therapeutic diphenylcyclopropenone sensitization with weekly scalp DPC. Blood at each patch-test visit was drawn before the patch test was applied. To be eligible, patients had to be aged 18 to 70, diagnosed with alopecia and judged suitable for DPC therapy, while pregnant patients were excluded. Total RNA was isolated from unfractionated whole blood collected in Tempus Blood RNA tubes.

The V and J genes are TRBV7-8 and TRBJ2-7, and TRBD1 may be the D gene, going by 6 matching bases. This TCR derives from a woman between 40 and 50 years old with alopecia areata. Some clones in this sample may be carry-over from other donors' samples. The sequences come from whole blood, collected in connection with sensitization to the hapten diphenylcyclopropenone (DPC). The CDR3 has the sequence CASSSTGTHYEQYF. The DNA reads as follows: TGTGCCAGCAGCTCTACCGGGACACACTACGAGCAGTACTTC. Here the CDR3 is joined to the reference TRBV7-8 and TRBJ2-7 genes, and the full variable domain is: GAGVSQSPRYKVAKRGQDVALRCDPISGHVSLFWYQQALGQGPEFLTYFQNEAQLDKSGLPSDRFFAERPEGSVSTLKIQRTQQEDSAVYLCASSSTGTHYEQYFGPGTRLTVT.